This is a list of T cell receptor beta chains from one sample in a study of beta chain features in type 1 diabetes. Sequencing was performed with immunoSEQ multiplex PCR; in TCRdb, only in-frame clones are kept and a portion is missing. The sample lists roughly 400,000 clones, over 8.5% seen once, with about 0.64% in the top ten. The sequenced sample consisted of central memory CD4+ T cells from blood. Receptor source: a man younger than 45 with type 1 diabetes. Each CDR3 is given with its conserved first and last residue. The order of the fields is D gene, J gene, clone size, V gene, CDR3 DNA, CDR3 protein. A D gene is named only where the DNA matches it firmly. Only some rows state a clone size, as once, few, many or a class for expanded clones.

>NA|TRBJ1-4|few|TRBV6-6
TGTGCCAGCAGTCTTGACAGCGTCGGCAAACTGTTTTTT
CASSLDSVGKLFF
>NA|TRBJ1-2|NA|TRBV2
TGTGCCAGCAGGACACGCCAGGGGAGCTATGGCTACACCTTC
CASRTRQGSYGYTF
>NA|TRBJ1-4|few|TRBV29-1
TGCAGCGTTGAACAGGGTGGGGATGAAAAACTGTTTTTT
CSVEQGGDEKLFF
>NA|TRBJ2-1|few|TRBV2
TGTGCCGGGAAAGGGGACGACAACAATGAGCAGTTCTTC
CAGKGDDNNEQFF
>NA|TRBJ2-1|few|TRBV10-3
TGTGCCATCAGCCGGGACCGCGCCTACAATGAGCAGTTCTTC
CAISRDRAYNEQFF
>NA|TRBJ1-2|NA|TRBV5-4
TGTGCCAGCAGCTTAGTCGGGTCAGCTAACTATGGCTACACCTTC
CASSLVGSANYGYTF
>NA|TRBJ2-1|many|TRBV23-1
TGCGCCAGCAGTCAGTGGAAGGGCAATGAGCAGTTCTTC
CASSQWKGNEQFF
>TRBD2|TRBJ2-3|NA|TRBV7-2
TGTGCCAGCAGTCGGACTAGCGGCAGCACAGATACGCAGTATTTT
CASSRTSGSTDTQYF
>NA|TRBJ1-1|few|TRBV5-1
TGCGCCAGCAGCGCCCAGACTGAAGCTTTCTTT
CASSAQTEAFF
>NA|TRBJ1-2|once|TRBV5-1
TGCGCCAGCAGCTTTACCAGGACAGAGGGTGGCTACACCTTC
CASSFTRTEGGYTF
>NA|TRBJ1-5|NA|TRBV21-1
TGTGCCAGCAGCAAAGGAGGAACACTCAATCAGCCCCAGCATTTT
CASSKGGTLNQPQHF
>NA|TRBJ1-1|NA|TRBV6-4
TGTGCCAGCAGTGTCCAAGAGAACACTGAAGCTTTCTTT
CASSVQENTEAFF
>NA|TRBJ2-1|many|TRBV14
TGTGCCAGCAGCCGACGGAGCTCCTACAATGAGCAGTTCTTC
CASSRRSSYNEQFF
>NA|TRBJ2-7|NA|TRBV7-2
TGTGCCAGCAGCTTGGTCGGGACAAACTACGAGCAGTACTTC
CASSLVGTNYEQYF
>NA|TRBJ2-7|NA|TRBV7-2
TGTGCCAGCAGCTTAGTGGTAGTCGAGCAGTACTTC
CASSLVVVEQYF
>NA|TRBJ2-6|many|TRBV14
TGTGCCAGCAGCCAGTCGGGCCCCTCTGGGGCCAACGTCCTGACTTTC
CASSQSGPSGANVLTF
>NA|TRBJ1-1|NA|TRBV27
TGTGCCAGCAGTTCCGACTGGGGGGGCACTGAAGCTTTCTTT
CASSSDWGGTEAFF
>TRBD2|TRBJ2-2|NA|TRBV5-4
TGTGCCAGCAGCCAGGGCGGGGGAAGTGGCGGGGAGCTGTTTTTT
CASSQGGGSGGELFF
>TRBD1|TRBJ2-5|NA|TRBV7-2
TGTGCCAGCAGGCCGCCGGGACAGGGGGCTTGGGAGACCCAGTACTTC
CASRPPGQGAWETQYF
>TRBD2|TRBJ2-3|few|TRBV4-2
TGTGCCAGCGAACCTTTTAGCGGGAGAGGGAGGGATACGCAGTATTTT
CASEPFSGRGRDTQYF
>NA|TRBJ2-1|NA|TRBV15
TGTGCCACCAGCAGAGGTAATAGACTTGATGAGCAGTTCTTC
CATSRGNRLDEQFF
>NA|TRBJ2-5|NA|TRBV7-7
TGTGCCAGCAGCCCGGACCAAGAGACCCAGTACTTC
CASSPDQETQYF
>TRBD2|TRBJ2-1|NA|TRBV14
TGTGCCGTTAGCGGGAGTTATGACAATGAGCAGTTCTTC
CAVSGSYDNEQFF
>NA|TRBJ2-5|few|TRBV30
TGTGCCTGGACCCGGGCCGCCCCAGAGACCCAGTACTTC
CAWTRAAPETQYF